This TCR beta chain was sequenced during a study of cytomegalovirus exposure and HLA in healthy donors. Turning to the study itself: The 90 to 150 validation repertoires and the approximately 700 first-cohort repertoires shared a platform, a later analysis reported. The study, taken as a whole, reports: There were fewer than 200 TCR beta chains listed as cytomegalovirus-associated. In the approximately 120 validation repertoires, a later analysis found that first-cohort TCR clusters tended to co-occur.

The donors were part of the approximately 120-subject validation cohort, which stood apart from the roughly 730-subject first cohort. Sequencing used immunoSEQ multiplex PCR; TCRdb keeps in-frame clones, though not all of them. The table includes more than 140,000 clones, approximately 88% detected once. CDR3 size: 18 residues. J gave up 7 bases and V 2 bases, and 18 bases lay outside the gene matches. CDR1 and CDR2 from the germline V gene are MNHNS and SASEGT. Notes on this clone: Its antigen is as yet unknown.

This receptor was taken from a woman in her late teens or twenties in good health and CMV-seropositive. Source material: PBMCs. The chain recombines TRBV6-1 with TRBJ2-7, with 9 bases lining up with TRBD2. The CDR3 loop reads CASSERGTGTSFLREQYF. Written as DNA, the CDR3 is TGTGCCAGCAGTGAAAGGGGGACCGGGACTAGCTTCCTTCGGGAGCAGTACTTC.